This T cell receptor beta chain was recovered during a study of post-analysis software for immune sequencing data. Study-level results: Normalized Chao1 diversity was significantly reduced in patients versus controls. Samples from a shared batch, those prepared together, strongly co-clustered by F measure. About 5 TRBV segments occurring more often in patients than controls included TRBV5-6, TRBV5-1 and TRBV20-1.

This clonotype was seen a few times. Its antigen remains unknown. In germline, CDR1 is MNHEY, CDR2 SVGAGI. V was clipped by 0 bases and J by 6 bases; unmatched bases: 3. The CDR3 has 15 amino acids. Unique molecular identifiers were carried by the TCR beta cDNA libraries. Yield was roughly 500,000 cDNA molecules from 1 to 10 million T cells. TCRdb itself ran the PCR reads through MiXCR, one entry per CDR3 protein. The sample records 350,000 to 450,000 distinct CDR3 sequences, approximately 37% being singletons. Sequencing used blood. The gene calls are TRBV6-5 and TRBJ1-5, with TRBD1 matching over 9 bases. The sequence was collected from a girl aged 2 to 10 with multiple sclerosis. The CDR3, as DNA: TGTGCCAGCAGTTACTCACAGGGGGCGGGTCAGCCCCAGCATTTT. It translates to CASSYSQGAGQPQHF.